These 24 T cell receptor beta chains share one sample of origin, sequenced in a study of blood T cell repertoires in COVID-19. Generated by immunoSEQ multiplex PCR, the TCRdb table keeps only in-frame clones and is missing some. The sample lists some 670,000 clones, about 90% seen once, with more than 0.25% in the top ten. Sequenced material: peripheral blood. The receptors here all came from a young woman with acute or convalescent COVID-19.

CDR3 nucleotide sequence: TGCGCCAGCAGCAGAGGACAGCAGGACTATGGCTACACCTTC. Its translation is CASSRGQQDYGYTF. The chain has TRBV5-1 and TRBJ1-2; D is perhaps TRBD1 (6 bases). This CDR3 is 14 amino acids long. In germline, CDR1 is SGHRS, CDR2 YFSETQ. The V end lost 4 bases, the J end lost 3 bases, and 13 bases lay between the germline ends.

The chain links TRBV4-2 to TRBJ1-5, with D maybe TRBD1 (5 bases). Germline values: CDR1 LGHNA, CDR2 YNFKEQ. The CDR3 is 15 residues long. Trimming cost V 0 bases and J 3 bases, with 9 bases left between them. DNA of the CDR3: TGTGCCAGCAGCCAAGATCTAGGGGTCAATCAGCCCCAGCATTTT. Translation gives CASSQDLGVNQPQHF.

Points on this clone: The same CDR3 can be traced to other DNA sequences in this sample. The chain couples TRBV6-5 to TRBJ1-2; 10 bases agree with TRBD1. The germline gives CDR1 MNHEY, CDR2 SVGAGI. J gave up 5 bases and V 0 bases, and 3 bases lay outside the gene matches. The CDR3 runs 15 residues. Here the CDR3 reads CASSYSGTGAYGYTF. CDR3 bases: TGTGCCAGCAGTTACTCCGGGACAGGGGCGTATGGCTACACCTTC.

The genes are TRBV11-2 and TRBJ1-2, with no clear D. Deletions cut 2 bases from V and 0 bases from J, with 7 bases between. Per germline, CDR1 SGHAT and CDR2 FQNNGV. The CDR3 sequence is 14 residues long. The CDR3 DNA is TGTGCCAGCAGCTTAATCCAGGCTAACTATGGCTACACCTTC. It encodes CASSLIQANYGYTF.

V and J are TRBV3-1 (or the pseudogene TRBV3-2) and TRBJ1-6; tentatively, D is TRBD1 (6 bases). In germline, CDR1 is LGHDT, CDR2 YNNKEL (reference sequence). This CDR3 region has 15 residues. V shed 5 bases and J shed 7 bases, with 15 bases lying between them. The chain's CDR3 is CASSTGFVGNSPLHF. The CDR3 DNA follows: TGTGCCAGCAGCACAGGGTTTGTCGGAAATTCACCCCTCCACTTT.

The chain links TRBV12-5 to TRBJ1-2; D call uncertain. Germline V gene data show CDR1 as LGHNT and CDR2 as FRNRAP. Trimming took 0 bases from V and 8 from J, leaving 10 bases between them. This CDR3 region has 13 residues. The CDR3 reads CASGLVFAGGYTF. CDR3 coding DNA: TGTGCTAGTGGTTTGGTATTTGCGGGGGGCTACACCTTC.

This chain joins TRBV7-7 and TRBJ2-7, with TRBD1 matching 8 bases. Per the germline V gene, CDR1 is SSHAT and CDR2 is FNYEAQ (reference sequence). J lost 5 bases, V lost 5 bases, and 5 bases had no gene match. This CDR3 has 13 residues. CDR3 region: CASSLQQGDEQYF. The CDR3 DNA sequence: TGTGCCAGCAGCCTCCAACAGGGGGACGAGCAGTACTTC.

The chain is built from TRBV12-3 or TRBV12-4 and TRBJ1-5; D is possibly TRBD1 (5 bases). The length of the CDR3 is 13 residues. Trimming left V 8 bases short and J 5 bases short, with 13 bases between. Here the CDR3 DNA reads TGTGCCAGCTCTCTTGGGGCCCATCAGCCCCAGCATTTT. Protein sequence: CASSLGAHQPQHF.

This chain joins TRBV6-5 and TRBJ1-1, with TRBD1 identical over 10 bases. Germline V gene sequence: CDR1 MNHEY, CDR2 SVGAGI. Trimming took 4 bases from V and 4 from J; bases not matched to a gene: 3. This CDR3 has 14 residues. CDR3 DNA: TGTGCCAGCAGTTTCCGGACAGGGGGCACTGAAGCTTTCTTT. Translated: CASSFRTGGTEAFF.

The chain combines TRBV6-2 or TRBV6-3 with TRBJ2-1, with D perhaps matching TRBD2 (5 bases). V was shortened by 3 bases and J by 4 bases, with 10 bases between the two germline ends. The CDR3 is made up of 14 amino acids. Germline V gene lookup returns CDR1 MNHEY and CDR2 SVGEGT. CDR3 sequence (DNA): TGTGCCAGCAGTTATGGGAGAATGTACAATGAGCAGTTCTTC. Amino acid sequence: CASSYGRMYNEQFF.

This clone was counted once. This chain connects TRBV10-3 to TRBJ1-1, with D possibly matching TRBD1 (5 bases). The CDR3 consists of 16 residues. Trimming stripped 6 bases from V and 1 base from J, with 18 bases between. Germline V gives CDR1 ENHRY, CDR2 SYGVKD. CDR3 DNA sequence: TGTGCCATCAGCATCCCACTGCAGGACACGAACACTGAAGCTTTCTTT. It specifies CAISIPLQDTNTEAFF.

This chain joins TRBV30 and TRBJ1-6; 8 bases are a match to TRBD1. This CDR3 has 15 residues. Trimming removed 1 base from V and 13 bases from J; junction bases left unmatched: 12. CDR1 is GTSNPN and CDR2 is SVGIG in the germline V gene (reference sequence). DNA for the CDR3: TGTGCCTGGAGTGCTCCGGGACAGGATCACCCCCCCCTCCACTTT. This translates into CAWSAPGQDHPPLHF. The full variable domain, rest sourced from reference TRBV30 and TRBJ1-6, is SQTIHQWPATLVQPVGSPLSLECTVEGTSNPNLYWYRQAAGRGLQLLFYSVGIGQISSEVPQNLSASRPQDRQFILSSKKLLLSDSGFYLCAWSAPGQDHPPLHFGNGTRLTVT.

The chain uses TRBV9 and TRBJ1-2, with TRBD1 as a possible D gene (5 bases). This CDR3 has 16 residues. V lost 3 bases, J lost 4 bases, and 19 bases lay in between. Germline V gives CDR1 SGDLS, CDR2 YYNGEE. CDR3 DNA: TGTGCCAGCAGCGGGTTAAAAGTTGGGCAGGGCTATGGCTACACCTTC. It yields the protein CASSGLKVGQGYGYTF.

The CDR3 coding sequence is TGCGCCAGCAGCTTGGGGACAGGGTCTAGCAATCAGCCCCAGCATTTT. It is translated as CASSLGTGSSNQPQHF. This chain uses TRBV5-1 with TRBJ1-5; 8 positions agree with TRBD1. Germline CDR1 is SGHRS and CDR2 is YFSETQ. The CDR3 has 16 residues. Trimming took 0 bases from V and 0 from J; bases not matched to a gene: 2. The complete variable domain, with remaining parts taken from reference TRBV5-1 and TRBJ1-5, reads KAGVTQTPRYLIKTRGQQVTLSCSPISGHRSVSWYQQTPGQGLQFLFEYFSETQRNKGNFPGRFSGRQFSNSRSEMNVSTLELGDSALYLCASSLGTGSSNQPQHFGDGTRLSIL.

This rearrangement joins TRBV29-1 to TRBJ1-1, with a weak D call TRBD1 (5 bases). This CDR3 spans 14 amino acids. The germline V and J ends were trimmed by 3 bases and 2 bases, with 13 bases remaining between them. Looked up from germline, CDR1 is SQVTM and CDR2 is ANQGSEA. In nucleotides, the CDR3 is TGCAGCGTTGAGGGTCTCAGGGCCAACACTGAAGCTTTCTTT. This sequence encodes CSVEGLRANTEAFF.

V usage is TRBV19 and J usage is TRBJ1-1; D ambiguous. Germline CDR1 and CDR2: LNHDA and SQIVND (reference sequence). This CDR3 is built from 15 residues. The germline V and J ends were trimmed by 0 bases and 8 bases, with 16 bases remaining between them. The CDR3 loop reads CASSIEARQRVEAFF. The CDR3 DNA sequence: TGTGCCAGTAGTATAGAGGCACGGCAGAGGGTGGAAGCTTTCTTT.

The table lists this clone with a count of one. This sequence joins TRBV18 and TRBJ2-7; 8 bases match TRBD1. Unmatched junction bases numbered 5, after V lost 3 bases and J lost 4 bases. The CDR3 has 14 residues. Per the germline V gene, CDR1 is KGHSH and CDR2 is LQKENI. The CDR3 spells CASSPRQGPYEQYF. The CDR3 DNA reads as TGTGCCAGCTCACCCAGACAGGGGCCTTACGAGCAGTACTTC.

This chain joins TRBV6-5 and TRBJ1-4; TRBD1 matches 11 bases. Germline assignment: CDR1 MNHEY and CDR2 SVGAGI. V shed 7 bases, J shed 8 bases, and the junction held 6 bases outside the gene matches. This CDR3 contains 14 residues. This chain's CDR3 is CASKGGTGGEKLFF. The CDR3 DNA reads TGTGCCAGCAAGGGAGGGACAGGGGGGGAAAAACTGTTTTTT.

V gene TRBV9 combines with J gene TRBJ1-6; no reliable D call. The CDR3 spans 15 residues. The germline V gene encodes CDR1 SGDLS and CDR2 YYNGEE. Deletions cut 0 bases from V and 9 bases from J, with 13 bases between. This CDR3 reads CASSVARGSGSPLHF. CDR3 DNA: TGTGCCAGCAGCGTAGCTAGAGGGTCGGGTTCACCCCTCCACTTT.

The chain uses TRBV3-1 (or the pseudogene TRBV3-2) and TRBJ1-4; D might be TRBD1 (5 bases). Looked up from germline, CDR1 is LGHDT and CDR2 is YNNKEL (reference sequence). CDR3 length: 15 amino acids. V lost 1 base and J 15 bases, leaving 21 bases between the germline ends. The CDR3 DNA reads TGTGCCAGCAGCCAAGGGGGGGAGGCCGGGTTCATTGTGTTTTTT. It specifies CASSQGGEAGFIVFF.

The chain links TRBV25-1 to TRBJ1-1; D ambiguous. This CDR3 spans 11 amino acids. Germline assignment: CDR1 MGHDK and CDR2 SYGVNS. V dropped 7 bases and J dropped 6 bases, with 9 bases sitting between them. The CDR3 coding sequence is TGTGCCAGCATACATCGGGCTGAAGCTTTCTTT. Amino acids: CASIHRAEAFF.

The rearrangement joins TRBV5-8 to TRBJ2-7; D might be TRBD1 (6 bases). Trimming pared 1 base from V and 10 bases from J, leaving 15 bases between. The CDR3 runs to 13 residues. Germline loops: CDR1 SGHTS, CDR2 YDEGEE. CDR3 protein: CASSLIIQGHQYF. The CDR3 DNA is TGTGCCAGCAGCTTGATTATACAGGGTCACCAGTACTTC.

The chain is built from TRBV4-3 and TRBJ1-6, with D tentatively TRBD1 (5 bases). The germline CDR1 and CDR2 sequences are LGHNA and YSLEER. The germline V and J ends were trimmed by 4 bases and 6 bases, with 19 bases remaining between them. This CDR3 contains 17 residues. Here the CDR3 reads CASSRIVIGTGNSPLHF. CDR3 coding DNA: TGCGCCAGCAGCCGAATCGTAATCGGGACTGGTAATTCACCCCTCCACTTT.

The rearrangement uses TRBV10-3 and TRBJ1-1; TRBD1 might be the D (6 bases). Germline CDR1 is ENHRY and CDR2 is SYGVKD. Trimming shortened V by 7 bases and J by 6 bases, and 12 bases separated the two germline ends. The CDR3 covers 12 residues. The CDR3 bases are TGTGCCATCAAAGGGGCAGGGGCTGAAGCTTTCTTT. It codes for CAIKGAGAEAFF.